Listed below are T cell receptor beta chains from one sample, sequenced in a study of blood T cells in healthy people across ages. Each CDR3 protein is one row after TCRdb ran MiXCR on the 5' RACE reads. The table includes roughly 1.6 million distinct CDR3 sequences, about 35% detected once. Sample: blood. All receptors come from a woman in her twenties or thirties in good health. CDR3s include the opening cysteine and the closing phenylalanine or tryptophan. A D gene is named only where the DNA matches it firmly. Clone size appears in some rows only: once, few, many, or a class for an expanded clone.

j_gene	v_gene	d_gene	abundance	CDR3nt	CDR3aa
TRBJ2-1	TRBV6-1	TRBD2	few	TGTGCCACCGGTAGAGGACAGACCGGGACTAGCGGGAGTCTCAATGAGCAGTTCTTC	CATGRGQTGTSGSLNEQFF
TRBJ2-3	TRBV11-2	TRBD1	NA	TGTGCCAGCAGCTTAATGACAGGGGTAGCCACAGATACGCAGTATTTT	CASSLMTGVATDTQYF
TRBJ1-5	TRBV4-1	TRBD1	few	TGCGCCAGCAGCCAAGGGAAGGGCGGGACAGGGGTTCGCAATCAGCCCCAGCATTTT	CASSQGKGGTGVRNQPQHF
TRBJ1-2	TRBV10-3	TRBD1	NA	TGTGCCATCAGTGAGCCGGACAGGGGTCACTATGGCTACACCTTC	CAISEPDRGHYGYTF
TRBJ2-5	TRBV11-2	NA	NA	TGTGCCAGCACCAACCTCGGGGACCCGGTGTACTTC	CASTNLGDPVYF
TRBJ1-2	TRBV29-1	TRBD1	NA	TGCAGCGTTGAAGGCGGGGACAGGGTTGAGAATGGCTACACCTTC	CSVEGGDRVENGYTF
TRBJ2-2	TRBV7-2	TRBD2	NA	TGTGCCAGCAGGGCCAGGCGGGAGGGGGGCACCGGGGAGCTGTTTTTT	CASRARREGGTGELFF
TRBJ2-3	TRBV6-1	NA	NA	TGTGCCAGCAGCGGACTAGGCCCTAGGGGGGATACGCAGTATTTT	CASSGLGPRGDTQYF
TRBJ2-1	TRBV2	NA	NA	TGTGCCAGCAGGGGGGGCGTGGGGCAGTTCTTC	CASRGGVGQFF
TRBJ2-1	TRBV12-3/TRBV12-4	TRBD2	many	TGTGCCAGCAGCCCGGGGGGGGAGTACAATGAGCAGTTCTTC	CASSPGGEYNEQFF
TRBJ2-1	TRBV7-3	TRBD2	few	TGTGCCAGCAGCCGGGGGGGTTCCTATTACAATGAGCAGTTCTTC	CASSRGGSYYNEQFF
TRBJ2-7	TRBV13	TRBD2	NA	TGTGCCAGCAGCTTATGGGGTCAAAGCGGGAGAAACTACGAGCAGTACTTC	CASSLWGQSGRNYEQYF
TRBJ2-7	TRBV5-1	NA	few	TGCGCCAGCAATTTTGCGGCAGGCTACGAGCAGTACTTC	CASNFAAGYEQYF
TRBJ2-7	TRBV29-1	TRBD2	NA	TGCAGCGTAGACAGCGGGGACTCCTACAATGAGCAGTACTTC	CSVDSGDSYNEQYF
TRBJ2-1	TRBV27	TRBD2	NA	TGTGCCAGCAGTTTATCGCCGACTAGCCAATACAATGAGCAGTTCTTC	CASSLSPTSQYNEQFF
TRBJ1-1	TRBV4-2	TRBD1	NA	TGTGCCAGCAGCCCTGGACAGGGGGCTTTCACTGAAGCTTTCTTT	CASSPGQGAFTEAFF
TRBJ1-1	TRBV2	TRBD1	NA	TGTGCCAGCAGTCCTCGACAGGGCCCCTGGACTGAAGCTTTCTTT	CASSPRQGPWTEAFF
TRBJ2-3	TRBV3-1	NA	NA	TGTGCCAGCAGCCAAGAATTCGGCTTTGCAGGAGATACGCAGTATTTT	CASSQEFGFAGDTQYF
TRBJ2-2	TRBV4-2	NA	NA	TGTGCCAGCAGGGAGGCCGCGAACACCGGGGAGCTGTTTTTT	CASREAANTGELFF
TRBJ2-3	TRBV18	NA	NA	TGTGCCAGCTCAGTTCCCCCGGGATGGGGGACAGATACGCAGTATTTT	CASSVPPGWGTDTQYF
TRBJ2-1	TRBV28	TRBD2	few	TGTGCCAGCAGGTTAGCGGGGTCTCATGAGCAGTTCTTC	CASRLAGSHEQFF
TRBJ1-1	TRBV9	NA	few	TGTGCCAGCAGCGCCGGGGCCTGGGGGACTGAAGCTTTCTTT	CASSAGAWGTEAFF
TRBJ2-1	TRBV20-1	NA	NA	TGCAGTGCGCGGGACGGACCATCCTACAATGAGCAGTTCTTC	CSARDGPSYNEQFF
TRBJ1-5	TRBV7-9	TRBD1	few	TGTGCCAGCGCGTGGGGGACAGGGGAAGGACAGCCCCAGCATTTT	CASAWGTGEGQPQHF